Here is one T cell receptor beta chain with its context. Antigen specificity is unknown. The data are from a study of CD8+ T cells in alopecia areata. Study-wide findings and caveats: Normal scalp showed lower clonality than lesional scalp, especially alopecia totalis/universalis. Sharing of TCR sequences between patients (possibly for HLA-related reasons) was less clear than in mice.

Between the trimmed V and J ends, which lost 5 bases and 1 base, there was a span of 10 bases. This CDR3 is built from 14 residues. CDR1 is SGHTA, CDR2 FQGNSA, per germline. As the sequencing template, cDNA was produced by extracting RNA and reverse transcribing it. Clones were sequenced by immunoSEQ multiplex PCR, and TCRdb holds only the in-frame ones, with some missing. The sample has 110,000 to 150,000 clones, approximately 60% seen once. V is TRBV7-2 and J is TRBJ2-3; no firm D call. The specimen was CD8+ T cells sorted from blood. The clonotype comes from a human donor in good health. The CDR3 region is CASSHGSGTDTQYF. CDR3 nucleotide sequence: TGTGCCAGCAGCCACGGGTCGGGCACAGATACGCAGTATTTT.